A single sample is the source of the 25 T cell receptor beta chains below, sequenced in a study of neurological immune-mediated disorders. MiXCR was run by TCRdb on the 5' RACE reads, yielding one entry per CDR3 protein. The sample lists 25,000 to 35,000 distinct CDR3 sequences, approximately 5% occurring once. The sample was CD4+ T cells from blood. All receptors derive from a woman in her forties or fifties in good health.

This clonotype was recorded at least ten times. Possible read error: a much larger clone is one base away. The rearrangement links TRBV12-3 or TRBV12-4 to TRBJ1-1; TRBD1 matches 8 bases. The CDR3 has 17 residues. Losses at the gene ends were 5 bases for V and 0 bases for J; bases not matched to a gene: 11. The CDR3 DNA is TGTGCCAGCAGTGATACAGGGGGTCGAATGCTGAACACTGAAGCTTTCTTT. It specifies CASSDTGGRMLNTEAFF.

This clonotype was counted at least ten times. The chain joins TRBV10-3 to TRBJ2-1; 9 bases match TRBD2. There are 17 residues in the CDR3. V was clipped by 2 bases and J by 5 bases; unmatched bases: 10. Germline V CDR1 and CDR2: ENHRY, SYGVKD. The chain's CDR3 is CAISEPGGGDIDNEQFF. The DNA of the CDR3 is TGTGCCATCAGTGAGCCTGGCGGGGGGGACATTGACAATGAGCAGTTCTTC.

This clonotype was seen ten or more times. The chain combines TRBV5-1 with TRBJ1-1, with 10 positions matching TRBD1. V trimming: 5 bases; J trimming: 5 bases; junction bases outside the gene matches: 12. Per the germline V gene, CDR1 is SGHRS and CDR2 is YFSETQ. This CDR3 contains 16 residues. This chain's CDR3 is CASSFLNPGQGTEAFF. The DNA for the CDR3 is TGCGCCAGCAGTTTTTTAAATCCGGGACAGGGGACTGAAGCTTTCTTT.

This clonotype was counted at least ten times. The chain is built from TRBV20-1 and TRBJ2-2; tentatively, D is TRBD1 (5 bases). V lost 0 bases and J lost 3, with 11 bases in between. CDR1 is DFQATT, CDR2 SNEGSKA, per germline (reference sequence). The CDR3 covers 15 residues. The CDR3 sequence: CSARDSGLHTGELFF. CDR3 bases: TGCAGTGCTAGAGATTCAGGGTTGCACACCGGGGAGCTGTTTTTT.

In this sample, this clonotype turned up many times. This chain connects TRBV5-6 to TRBJ1-4; D is uncertain. V gave up 4 bases and J gave up 5 bases, with 9 bases separating them. This CDR3 comprises 13 residues. Germline V lookup: CDR1 SGHDT, CDR2 YYEEEE. CDR3 sequence (DNA): TGTGCCAGCAGCGGTCGGGCGAATGAAAAACTGTTTTTT. Translation: CASSGRANEKLFF.

This clonotype was picked up many times. The genes are TRBV27 and TRBJ2-5, with TRBD1 matching 8 bases. From germline, CDR1 is MNHEY and CDR2 SMNVEV (reference sequence). Trimming took 6 bases from V and 4 from J; bases not matched to a gene: 19. The CDR3 covers 18 residues. CDR3 sequence: CASSPNTFSNRGTETQYF. The CDR3 bases are TGTGCCAGCAGCCCGAACACGTTTTCTAACAGGGGGACAGAGACCCAGTACTTC.

This clonotype came up many times. This sequence joins TRBV7-8 and TRBJ2-3; D uncertain. Deletions cut 1 base from V and 0 bases from J, with 5 bases between. Per germline, CDR1 SGHVS and CDR2 FQNEAQ. The CDR3 is 14 residues long. CDR3 residues: CASSLEQSTDTQYF. For the CDR3, the DNA is TGTGCCAGCAGCTTAGAACAGAGCACAGATACGCAGTATTTT.

The chain has TRBV3-1 and TRBJ2-7; D call uncertain. V gave up 0 bases and J gave up 0 bases, with 9 bases separating them. CDR3 size: 15 residues. Germline values: CDR1 LGHDT, CDR2 YNNKEL (reference sequence). The CDR3 spells CASSQEGRNSYEQYF. The CDR3 nucleotides are TGTGCCAGCAGCCAAGAAGGACGGAACTCCTACGAGCAGTACTTC.

This clonotype is deemed medium-sized (0.01 to 0.1%). The CDR3 here is CASSPRAAGQPQHF. CDR3 bases: TGTGCCAGCTCACCACGGGCCGCGGGGCAGCCCCAGCATTTT. This chain uses TRBV18 with TRBJ1-5; D is unresolved. The ends were cut back, 1 base at V and 7 bases at J, with 11 bases in the middle. CDR3 length: 14 residues. Per the germline V gene, CDR1 is KGHSH and CDR2 is LQKENI.

This clonotype has just a few counts. The V gene is TRBV18, the J gene TRBJ1-2; D ambiguous. This CDR3 has 15 amino acids. Trimming left V 2 bases short and J 0 bases short, with 10 bases between. The germline gives CDR1 KGHSH, CDR2 LQKENI. The DNA of the CDR3 is TGTGCCAGCTCACCAGGTCCAGGTACTAACTATGGCTACACCTTC. It yields the protein CASSPGPGTNYGYTF.

There are many counts of this clonotype. The V gene is TRBV11-1, the J gene TRBJ2-5; the D gene is possibly TRBD2 (6 bases). Trimming cost V 5 bases and J 4 bases, with 17 bases left between them. CDR1 is SGHAT and CDR2 is FQDESV in the germline V gene (reference sequence). The CDR3 has 15 amino acids. The chain's CDR3 is CASSRWGGGTETQYF. The DNA for the CDR3 is TGTGCCAGCAGCCGATGGGGTGGCGGGACAGAGACCCAGTACTTC.

The sample holds many counts of this clonotype. The CDR3 DNA sequence: TGTGCCAGCAGGGATAGCGGGGGGGCCTACAATGAGCAGTTCTTC. It is translated as CASRDSGGAYNEQFF. The chain combines TRBV6-5 with TRBJ2-1, with TRBD2 matching 11 bases. Unmatched junction bases numbered 3, after V lost 6 bases and J lost 2 bases. Per the germline V gene, CDR1 is MNHEY and CDR2 is SVGAGI. The CDR3 totals 15 residues.

This clonotype was seen many times. The J gene is TRBJ2-2, the V gene TRBV5-1; 13 bases are shared with TRBD2. The CDR3 length is 17 residues. V lost 4 bases, J lost 2 bases, and 5 bases stayed unmatched. The germline V gene encodes CDR1 SGHRS and CDR2 YFSETQ. CDR3 DNA: TGCGCCAGCAGCATGGGACTAGCGGGAATAAACACCGGGGAGCTGTTTTTT. Its protein is CASSMGLAGINTGELFF.

This clonotype was found many times. The rearrangement uses TRBV12-3 or TRBV12-4 and TRBJ2-7, with a possible D match to TRBD2 (6 bases). V lost 6 bases and J 3 bases, leaving 18 bases between the germline ends. The CDR3 covers 15 residues. Here the CDR3 reads CASSLDPGLNYEQYF. Here the CDR3 DNA reads TGTGCCAGCAGCCTAGACCCGGGACTGAACTACGAGCAGTACTTC.

This clonotype was picked up many times. The J gene is TRBJ2-5, the V gene TRBV29-1; TRBD1 matches 10 bases. The CDR3 spans 10 residues. Germline V gives CDR1 SQVTM, CDR2 ANQGSEA. The CDR3, as DNA: TGCGGGACAGGGGACGAGACCCAGTACTTC. Encoded protein: CGTGDETQYF.

This clonotype was seen repeatedly, ten times or more. The chain combines TRBV12-3 or TRBV12-4 with TRBJ1-5; a weak D match, TRBD1 (6 bases). V was trimmed by 5 bases and J by 1 base, leaving 27 bases between them. CDR3 size: 20 residues. The CDR3, as DNA: TGTGCCAGCAGTCCTCGCTTATTCGGGGGACATCGTGGCAGCAATCAGCCCCAGCATTTT. This gives the protein CASSPRLFGGHRGSNQPQHF.

This clonotype has a count of ten or more. CDR3 sequence reads: CSAPETDRGNYGYTF. For the CDR3, the DNA is TGCAGTGCTCCCGAGACGGACAGGGGCAACTATGGCTACACCTTC. V gene TRBV20-1 combines with J gene TRBJ1-2; 9 positions agree with TRBD1. The CDR3 totals 15 residues. Germline values: CDR1 DFQATT, CDR2 SNEGSKA (reference sequence). The ends lost 5 bases at V and 2 bases at J; junction bases unmatched: 9.

Ten or more counts support this clonotype. This chain links TRBV20-1 with TRBJ1-1, with D unclear. Germline loops: CDR1 DFQATT, CDR2 SNEGSKA (reference sequence). The CDR3 is 13 amino acids. Trimming left V 3 bases short and J 4 bases short, with 12 bases between. The CDR3 here is CSASEWSATEAFF. DNA of the CDR3: TGCAGTGCTAGTGAATGGAGTGCCACTGAAGCTTTCTTT.

Many counts were recorded for this clonotype. V usage is TRBV25-1 and J usage is TRBJ1-1; D is ambiguous. Between the trimmed V and J ends, which lost 3 bases and 4 bases, there was a span of 6 bases. The CDR3 extends over 12 amino acids. Germline values: CDR1 MGHDK, CDR2 SYGVNS. The CDR3 sequence is CASSEVGTEAFF. CDR3 sequence (DNA): TGTGCCAGCAGTGAGGTCGGCACTGAAGCTTTCTTT.

This clonotype was counted at least ten times. This chain links TRBV18 with TRBJ1-4; 7 bases line up with TRBD1. Germline values: CDR1 KGHSH, CDR2 LQKENI. V trimming: 6 bases; J trimming: 6 bases; junction bases outside the gene matches: 4. The CDR3 consists of 13 residues. CDR3 sequence (DNA): TGTGCCAGCTCCCAGGGGGTGGATGAAAAACTGTTTTTT. Translated: CASSQGVDEKLFF.

This clonotype was observed at least ten times. This chain joins TRBV6-2 or TRBV6-3 and TRBJ2-7; D gene uncertain. The CDR3 has 11 amino acids. Germline V gene data show CDR1 as MNHEY and CDR2 as SVGEGT. Trimming took off 5 bases at V and 7 bases at J, with 9 bases between the two ends. The CDR3 region is CASSDLVEQYF. In nucleotides, the CDR3 is TGTGCCAGCAGTGATTTGGTTGAGCAGTACTTC.

By share, this clonotype ranks as medium-sized. The J gene is TRBJ1-5, the V gene TRBV28; perhaps TRBD1 as D (6 bases). Germline-derived CDR1 and CDR2 are MDHEN and SYDVKM. The CDR3 totals 13 residues. Trimming stripped 6 bases from V and 2 bases from J, with 8 bases between. CDR3 residues: CASRGGGNQPQHF. CDR3 DNA: TGTGCCAGCAGAGGGGGAGGCAATCAGCCCCAGCATTTT.

This clonotype was seen ten or more times. The V gene is TRBV28, the J gene TRBJ2-1, with D perhaps given as TRBD1 or TRBD2 (5 bases each). The CDR3 is 16 amino acids. Trimming took 8 bases from V and 0 from J, leaving 17 bases between them. Germline V gene data show CDR1 as MDHEN and CDR2 as SYDVKM. CDR3 in DNA: TGTGCCAGCCCTTACGGGGCAGGGTCCTCCTACAATGAGCAGTTCTTC. Translated: CASPYGAGSSYNEQFF.

The rearrangement links TRBV7-9 to TRBJ1-1, with 8 bases aligning to TRBD1. The ends lost 4 bases at V and 2 bases at J; junction bases unmatched: 9. The CDR3 loop spans 16 amino acids. Looked up from germline, CDR1 is SEHNR and CDR2 is FQNEAQ (reference sequence). CDR3 amino acids: CASSSFRGQGNTEAFF. In DNA, the CDR3 is TGTGCCAGCAGCTCGTTCCGAGGACAGGGTAACACTGAAGCTTTCTTT. Full variable domain (remainder filled in from reference TRBV7-9 and TRBJ1-1): DTGVSQNPRHKITKRGQNVTFRCDPISEHNRLYWYRQTLGQGPEFLTYFQNEAQLEKSRLLSDRFSAERPKGSFSTLEIQRTEQGDSAMYLCASSSFRGQGNTEAFFGQGTRLTVV.

This clonotype came up many times. The genes are TRBV28 and TRBJ1-2; no clear D. Trimming removed 4 bases at V and 9 bases at J, with 18 bases between. The CDR3 spans 14 residues. Germline V CDR1 and CDR2: MDHEN, SYDVKM. CDR3 sequence: CASSSADRQLSYTF. The CDR3 DNA reads TGTGCCAGCAGTTCTGCGGACCGCCAACTTAGCTACACCTTC.